This is a list of T cell receptor beta chains from one sample in a study of blood T cells in healthy people across ages. TCRdb re-called the 5' RACE reads with MiXCR, one entry per CDR3 protein. The sample has roughly 1,000,000 distinct CDR3 sequences; around 25% are singletons. These data were also filed under a second study, of T cells of mothers and their children.

Sequenced input: blood. These receptors all come from a girl aged 2-9 years in good health. CDR3s include the opening cysteine and the closing phenylalanine or tryptophan. Fields, in order: J gene, clone size, D gene, V gene, CDR3 DNA, CDR3 protein. The D gene is left open where the match is weak. Only part of the rows carry a size: once, few, many, or a class if the clone is expanded.

TRBJ2-2 | NA | NA | TRBV28 | TGTGCCAGCAGTTGGGAGCAGGGTGACACCGGGGAGCTGTTTTTT | CASSWEQGDTGELFF
TRBJ2-7 | NA | NA | TRBV28 | TGTGCCAGCAGTTTTGGCCACGGGGACGAGCAGTACTTC | CASSFGHGDEQYF
TRBJ2-3 | once | TRBD2 | TRBV7-3 | TGTGCCAGCAGCCATGGACTAGCGGGAGGTGTAGAGACAGATACGCAGTATTTT | CASSHGLAGGVETDTQYF
TRBJ2-3 | NA | NA | TRBV6-5 | TGTGCCAGCAGTTACGTAGGGGGATCTGGGACCACAGATACGCAGTATTTT | CASSYVGGSGTTDTQYF
TRBJ2-1 | few | NA | TRBV20-1 | TGCAGTGCTAGAGGGGCCCCGAGCTCCTACAATGAGCAGTTCTTC | CSARGAPSSYNEQFF
TRBJ2-6 | NA | NA | TRBV6-2/TRBV6-3 | TGTGCCAGCAGTTACTCGATAGGTTCTGGGGCCAACGTCCTGACTTTC | CASSYSIGSGANVLTF
TRBJ1-2 | NA | TRBD1 | TRBV29-1 | TGCAGCGTTTCAGGGGGAGGCTACACCTTC | CSVSGGGYTF
TRBJ1-2 | few | NA | TRBV4-3 | TGCGCCAGCAGCCAAGGGGCCCAGGGGTCGGGCTATGGCTACACCTTC | CASSQGAQGSGYGYTF
TRBJ2-3 | NA | TRBD2 | TRBV4-2 | TGTGCCAGCAGCCTCGGGACTAGCGTCTCCGATACGCAGTATTTT | CASSLGTSVSDTQYF
TRBJ1-5 | many | NA | TRBV5-1 | TGCGCCAGCAGACCAGGGGTCAACCAGCCCCAGCATTTT | CASRPGVNQPQHF
TRBJ2-5 | once | TRBD2 | TRBV7-2 | TGTGCCAGCAGCGTGACTAGCGGGGGGCCCCAAGAGACCCAGTACTTC | CASSVTSGGPQETQYF